This TCR beta chain was identified during a study of shared clonotypes between healthy human individuals. The overall study: Every donor yielded three CD4 naive, three CD4 memory, two CD8 naive and one CD8 memory plate.

Points from the study as a whole: Naive subsets generally exceeded memory subsets in estimated richness. Represented diversity, genetic and exposure-history alike, was limited by few donors. A few donors held roughly 5% of naive CD4 clonotypes in common.

Some clones are missing from TCRdb's copy, which holds only in-frame ones; the method was immunoSEQ multiplex PCR. Seen here are a few million clones, approximately 94% observed once, and the top ten hold more than 0.12%. Germline V gene lookup returns CDR1 SGDLS and CDR2 YYNGEE. The CDR3 spans 14 residues. Trimming left V 0 bases short and J 0 bases short, with 7 bases between. Of note for this clone: Its cognate antigen is unknown. In the same sample, other DNA sequences code for this CDR3.

What was sequenced was naive CD4+ T cells sorted from blood. The subset denotes: CD45RA+ positively selected. The chain has TRBV9 and TRBJ2-7; D unclear. The receptor's source is a man in his late teens or twenties in good health. CDR3 amino acids: CASSVVASSYEQYF. The CDR3 DNA follows: TGTGCCAGCAGCGTAGTTGCGAGCTCCTACGAGCAGTACTTC.